This T cell receptor (beta chain) originates from a study of blood T cell repertoires in COVID-19. Authors' methods: Quantification of nucleated cells was approximated via reference gene primer amplification. Using immunoSEQ multiplex PCR, the repertoire was profiled, and TCRdb retains in-frame clones only, with some absent. V and J calls and clone size are given by that table; D and trimming were obtained from the DNA. The top ten hold 2% to 2.5% of the sample, which has around 250,000 clones, 86% seen once. This CDR3 region has 13 residues. V shed 5 bases and J shed 8 bases, with 13 bases lying between them.

The sequencing sample was made of PBMCs or T cells enriched from blood (not recorded which). The receptor was derived from a woman between 50 and 59 years old who had recovered from COVID-19. The chain is built from TRBV12-3 or TRBV12-4 and TRBJ2-1; possible D gene TRBD2, 5 bases. CDR3 in DNA: TGTGCCAGCAGTAAACTGTCTAGCTATGAGCAGTTCTTC. It codes for CASSKLSSYEQFF.